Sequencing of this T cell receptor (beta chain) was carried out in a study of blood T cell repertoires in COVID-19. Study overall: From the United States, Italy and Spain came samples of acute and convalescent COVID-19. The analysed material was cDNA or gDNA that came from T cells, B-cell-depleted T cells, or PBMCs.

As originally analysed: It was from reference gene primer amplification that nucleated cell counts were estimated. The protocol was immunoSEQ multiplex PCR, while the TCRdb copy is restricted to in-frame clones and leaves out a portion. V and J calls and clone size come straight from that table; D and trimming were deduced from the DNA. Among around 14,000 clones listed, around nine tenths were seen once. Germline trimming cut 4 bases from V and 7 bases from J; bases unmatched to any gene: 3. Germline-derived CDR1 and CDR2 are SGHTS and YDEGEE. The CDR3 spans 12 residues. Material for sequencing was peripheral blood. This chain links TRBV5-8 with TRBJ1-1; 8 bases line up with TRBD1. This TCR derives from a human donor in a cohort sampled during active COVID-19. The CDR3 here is CASSPRGLEAFF. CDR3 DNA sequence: TGTGCCAGCAGCCCCAGGGGGCTTGAAGCTTTCTTT.